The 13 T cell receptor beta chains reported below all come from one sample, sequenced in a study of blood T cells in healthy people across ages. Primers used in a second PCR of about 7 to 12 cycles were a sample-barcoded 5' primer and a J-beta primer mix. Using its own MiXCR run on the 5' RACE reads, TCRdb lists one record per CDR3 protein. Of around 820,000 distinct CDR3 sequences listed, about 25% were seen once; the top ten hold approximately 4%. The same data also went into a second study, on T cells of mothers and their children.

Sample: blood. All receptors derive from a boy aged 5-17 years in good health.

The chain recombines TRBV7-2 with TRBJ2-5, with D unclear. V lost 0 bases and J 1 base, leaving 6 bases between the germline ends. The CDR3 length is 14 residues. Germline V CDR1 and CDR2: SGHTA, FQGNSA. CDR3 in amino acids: CASSLAHLQETQYF. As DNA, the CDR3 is TGTGCCAGCAGCTTAGCACACCTCCAAGAGACCCAGTACTTC.

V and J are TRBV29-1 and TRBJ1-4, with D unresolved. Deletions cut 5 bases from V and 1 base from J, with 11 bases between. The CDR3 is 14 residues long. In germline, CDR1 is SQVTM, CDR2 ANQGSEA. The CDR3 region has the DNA TGCAGCGTTTCTGGAGCGGGAACTAATGAAAAACTGTTTTTT. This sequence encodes CSVSGAGTNEKLFF.

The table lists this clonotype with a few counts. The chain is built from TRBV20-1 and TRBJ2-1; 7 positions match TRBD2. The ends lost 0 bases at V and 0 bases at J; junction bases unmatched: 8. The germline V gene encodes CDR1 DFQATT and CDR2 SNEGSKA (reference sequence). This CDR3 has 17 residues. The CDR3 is CSARDWEREVSYNEQFF. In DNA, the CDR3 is TGCAGTGCTAGAGATTGGGAACGGGAGGTCTCCTACAATGAGCAGTTCTTC.

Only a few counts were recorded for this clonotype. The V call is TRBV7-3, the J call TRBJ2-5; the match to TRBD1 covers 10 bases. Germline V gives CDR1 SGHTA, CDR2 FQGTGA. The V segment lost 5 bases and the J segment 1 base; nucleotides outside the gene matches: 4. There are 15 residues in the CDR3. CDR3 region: CASSPGTGAQETQYF. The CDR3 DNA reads TGTGCCAGCAGCCCCGGGACAGGGGCCCAAGAGACCCAGTACTTC.

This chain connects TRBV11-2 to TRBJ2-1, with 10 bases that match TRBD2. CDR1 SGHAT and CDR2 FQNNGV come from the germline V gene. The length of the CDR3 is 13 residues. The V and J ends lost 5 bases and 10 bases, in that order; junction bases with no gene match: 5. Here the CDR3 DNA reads TGTGCCAGCAGCACTAGCGGGGTAGAGGAGCAGTTCTTC. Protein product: CASSTSGVEEQFF.

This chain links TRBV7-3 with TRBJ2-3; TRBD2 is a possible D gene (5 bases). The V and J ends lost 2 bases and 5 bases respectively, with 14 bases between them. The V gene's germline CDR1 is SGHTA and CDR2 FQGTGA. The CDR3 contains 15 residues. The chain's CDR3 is CASSLGTSLGDTQYF. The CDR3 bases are TGTGCCAGCAGCTTAGGAACTAGTCTGGGAGATACGCAGTATTTT.

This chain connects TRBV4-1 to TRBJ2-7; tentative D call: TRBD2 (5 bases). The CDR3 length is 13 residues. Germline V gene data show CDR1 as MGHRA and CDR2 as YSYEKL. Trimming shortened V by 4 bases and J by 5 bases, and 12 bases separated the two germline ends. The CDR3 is CASSPRPADEQYF. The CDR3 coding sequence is TGCGCCAGCAGCCCCCGGCCAGCGGACGAGCAGTACTTC.

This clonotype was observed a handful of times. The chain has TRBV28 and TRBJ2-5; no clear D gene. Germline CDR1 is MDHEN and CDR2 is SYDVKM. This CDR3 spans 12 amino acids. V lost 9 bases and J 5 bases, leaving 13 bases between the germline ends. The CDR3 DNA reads TGTGCCAGTAGGACCGCAATGGAGACCCAGTACTTC. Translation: CASRTAMETQYF.

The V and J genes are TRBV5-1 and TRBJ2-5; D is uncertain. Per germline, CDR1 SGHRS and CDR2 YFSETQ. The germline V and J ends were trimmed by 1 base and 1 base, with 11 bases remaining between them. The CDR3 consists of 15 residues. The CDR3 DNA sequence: TGCGCCAGCAGCTTGAACCCAGGCGTCCAAGAGACCCAGTACTTC. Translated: CASSLNPGVQETQYF.

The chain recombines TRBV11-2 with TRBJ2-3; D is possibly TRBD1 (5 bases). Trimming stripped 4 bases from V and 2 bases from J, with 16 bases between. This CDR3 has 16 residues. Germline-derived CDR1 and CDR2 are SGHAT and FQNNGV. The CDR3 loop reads CASSSLGGHNTDTQYF. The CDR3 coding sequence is TGTGCCAGCAGCTCCCTGGGTGGACATAACACAGATACGCAGTATTTT.

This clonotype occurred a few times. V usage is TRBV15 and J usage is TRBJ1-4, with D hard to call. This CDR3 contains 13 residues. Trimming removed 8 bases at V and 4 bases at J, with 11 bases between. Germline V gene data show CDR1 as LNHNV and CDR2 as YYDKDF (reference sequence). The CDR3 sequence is CATRGRSNEKLFF. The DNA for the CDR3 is TGTGCCACCCGCGGGAGGAGTAATGAAAAACTGTTTTTT.

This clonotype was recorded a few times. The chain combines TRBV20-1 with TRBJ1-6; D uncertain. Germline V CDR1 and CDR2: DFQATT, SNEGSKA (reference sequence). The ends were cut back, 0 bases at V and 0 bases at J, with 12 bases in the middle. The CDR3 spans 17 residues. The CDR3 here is CSARDLDGSSYNSPLHF. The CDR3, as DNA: TGCAGTGCTAGAGACCTGGACGGGAGCTCCTATAATTCACCCCTCCACTTT.

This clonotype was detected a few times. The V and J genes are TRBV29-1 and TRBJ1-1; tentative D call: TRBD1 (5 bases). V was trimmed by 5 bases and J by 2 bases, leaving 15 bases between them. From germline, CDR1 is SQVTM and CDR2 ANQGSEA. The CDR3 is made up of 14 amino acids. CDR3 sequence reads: CSVLKGRGNTEAFF. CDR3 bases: TGCAGCGTTCTCAAGGGACGGGGTAACACTGAAGCTTTCTTT.